This T cell receptor beta chain emerged from a study of T cells in Graves' hyperthyroidism and ophthalmopathy. CDR1 is SNHLY, CDR2 FYNNEI, per germline. The length of the CDR3 is 15 residues. V gave up 3 bases and J gave up 7 bases, with 16 bases separating them. Stable disease denoted Graves' hyperthyroidism without ophthalmopathy progression within 18 months. Disease duration under 2 months; hyperthyroidism patients were aged 18 to 65. This clonotype was picked up many times. There were TCR beta CDR3 regions amplified from RNA transcripts. HTBI primers were used for first-round RT-PCR of the TCR CDR3. A single record per CDR3 protein comes from TCRdb applying MiXCR to the multiplex PCR reads. The sample carries about 400,000 distinct CDR3 sequences, around 15% recorded once.

The sequenced material came from blood. The V call is TRBV2, the J call TRBJ2-1; TRBD2 might be the D (5 bases). The receptor was derived from a woman between 18 and 29 years old with Graves' hyperthyroidism. CDR3 nucleotides: TGTGCCAGCAGTGAGCTGGGAGTCGTTAAAAATGAGCAGTTCTTC. Translated, it gives CASSELGVVKNEQFF.